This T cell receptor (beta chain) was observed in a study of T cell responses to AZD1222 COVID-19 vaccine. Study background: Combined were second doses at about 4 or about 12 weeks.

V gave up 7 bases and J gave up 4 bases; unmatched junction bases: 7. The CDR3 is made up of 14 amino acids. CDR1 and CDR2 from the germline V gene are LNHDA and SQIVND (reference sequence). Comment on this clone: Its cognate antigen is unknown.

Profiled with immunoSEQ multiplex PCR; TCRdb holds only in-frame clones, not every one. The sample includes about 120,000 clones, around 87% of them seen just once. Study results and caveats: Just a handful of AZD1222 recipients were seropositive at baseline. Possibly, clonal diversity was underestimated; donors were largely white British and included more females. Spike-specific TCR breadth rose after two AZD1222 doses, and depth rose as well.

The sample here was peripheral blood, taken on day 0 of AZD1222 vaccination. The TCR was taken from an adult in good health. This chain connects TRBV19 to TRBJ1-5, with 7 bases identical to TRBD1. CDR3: CASKSTGVNQPQHF. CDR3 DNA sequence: TGTGCCAGTAAGAGTACAGGGGTAAATCAGCCCCAGCATTTT.